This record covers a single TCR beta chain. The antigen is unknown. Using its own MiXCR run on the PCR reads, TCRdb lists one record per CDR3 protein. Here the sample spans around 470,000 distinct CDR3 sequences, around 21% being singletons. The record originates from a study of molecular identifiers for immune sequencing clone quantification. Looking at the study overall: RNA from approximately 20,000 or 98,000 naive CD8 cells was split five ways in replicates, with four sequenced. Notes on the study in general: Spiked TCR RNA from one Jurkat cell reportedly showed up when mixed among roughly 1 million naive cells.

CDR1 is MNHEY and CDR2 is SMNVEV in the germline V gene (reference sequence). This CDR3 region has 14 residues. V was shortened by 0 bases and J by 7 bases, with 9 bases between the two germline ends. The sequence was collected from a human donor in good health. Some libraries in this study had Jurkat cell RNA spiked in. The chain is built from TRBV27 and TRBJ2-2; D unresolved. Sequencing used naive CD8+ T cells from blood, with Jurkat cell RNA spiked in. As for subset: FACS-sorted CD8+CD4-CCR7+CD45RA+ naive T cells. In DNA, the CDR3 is TGTGCCAGCAGTTTATCGAGGCCCGACGGGGAGCTGTTTTTT. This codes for CASSLSRPDGELFF.